This T cell receptor beta chain was obtained from a study of cytomegalovirus exposure and HLA in healthy donors. Study outcomes and limitations: Per a later analysis, HLA-associated TCR beta chains showed more clonal expansion than other, equally common TCR beta chains.

This clone occurred a few times. The antigen is undetermined. Germline V lookup: CDR1 SQVTM, CDR2 ANQGSEA. The junction had 6 bases not matched to a gene; V was cut back by 3 bases and J by 2 bases. This CDR3 comprises 15 residues. The PCR had 60 Vbeta and 13 Jbeta primers. The table came from immunoSEQ multiplex PCR; TCRdb's copy has only in-frame clones and leaves some out. The data contain fewer than 85,000 clones, approximately 74% of them singletons. The rearrangement uses TRBV29-1 and TRBJ2-7; 11 bases agree with TRBD2. Sample: PBMCs. The receptor was isolated from a man aged 40-55 years in good health and CMV-seropositive. The CDR3 region has the DNA TGCAGCGTTGACGGGCTAGCGGGAGGACCCTACGAGCAGTACTTC. This gives the protein CSVDGLAGGPYEQYF.